This TCR beta chain was sequenced in a study of blood T cell repertoires in COVID-19. Study as a whole: The samples span acute and convalescent COVID-19 from the United States, Italy and Spain. PBMCs, B-cell-depleted T cells, or T cells were the source of the cDNA or gDNA that made up the material.

The protocol was immunoSEQ multiplex PCR, while the TCRdb copy is restricted to in-frame clones and leaves out a portion. The sample contains hundreds of thousands of clones, 87% of which appear only once. The CDR3 covers 15 residues. J gave up 2 bases and V 5 bases, and 4 bases lay outside the gene matches. The germline V gene encodes CDR1 LNHDA and CDR2 SQIVND (reference sequence). This chain joins TRBV19 and TRBJ1-1; 11 bases agree with TRBD1. This sequence was found in a woman aged 45-60 years with COVID-19, enrolled during active disease. The sequenced sample was peripheral blood. The CDR3 sequence: CASSPGTGGNTEAFF. CDR3 nucleotide sequence: TGTGCCAGTAGTCCAGGGACAGGGGGTAACACTGAAGCTTTCTTT.